This T cell receptor beta chain was recorded in a study of T-cell reconstitution after alpha-beta-depleted transplantation in children listed by TCRdb under 2016. Broadly, across the study: The study quantitatively tracked T-cell immune reconstitution after TCRalphabeta/CD19-depleted allogeneic hematopoietic cell transplantation in children using TCR repertoire profiling.

This clonotype came up a few times. What antigen it recognizes has not been identified. Base qualities are not provided; no much larger clone lies one nucleotide away. Libraries were prepared through PCR. Data came from an Illumina HiSeq 2500. Molecular barcoding was employed in the preparation of TCR libraries, with unique molecular identifiers being used to normalize TCRbeta repertoire quantification. TCRdb reanalyzed the raw reads on its own, using fastp at Q25 for trimming and MiXCR for clone calling, and kept in-frame beta chains. Identical CDR3 protein sequences are pooled into one entry, listed with their most common genes and DNA. This sample holds some 220,000 distinct CDR3 sequences; about 9.2% were observed only once. Around 6.2% of the sample belongs to the ten largest clones. The sequence came from a human donor who donated a stem cell graft to a child with acute lymphoblastic leukemia. The sample consisted of PBMCs from the stem cell graft donor, taken from the stem cell graft.

The CDR3 here reads CASSLSGDGEQYF. The DNA is TGTGCCAGCAGTTTATCGGGGGACGGCGAGCAGTACTTC. The chain links TRBV12-3 or TRBV12-4 with TRBJ2-7; perhaps TRBD2 is the D gene, with 6 bases matching. The junction shows trimming of 2 bases on V and 6 bases on J, plus 11 bases between the germline ends. CDR3 length: 13 amino acids, cysteine to phenylalanine. Only the CDR3 DNA is retained, 39 bases long and in frame from the first base.